A selection of T cell receptor beta chains follows, all from one sample in a study of cytomegalovirus exposure and HLA in healthy donors. The method was immunoSEQ multiplex PCR; TCRdb's version includes in-frame clones alone and lacks a portion of them. The top ten clones hold 5% to 6% of a sample with 200,000 to 300,000 clones, about four fifths of them seen once. What was sequenced was PBMCs. The source of these receptors is a woman aged 40 to 55 in good health and CMV-seropositive. Both conserved end residues are part of each CDR3. The D gene is left open where the match is weak. Size is omitted from some rows. Given values are once, few, many or a class for expanded clones.

D gene: NA; clone size: NA; J gene: TRBJ2-3; V gene: TRBV10-1; CDR3 DNA: TGCGCCAGCAGTGAAGGGTGGGTTCGGGGAGATAGCACAGATACGCAGTATTTT; CDR3 protein: CASSEGWVRGDSTDTQYF
D gene: NA; clone size: NA; J gene: TRBJ1-1; V gene: TRBV6-1; CDR3 DNA: TGTGCCTGCTCGGGGACTCCGGACACTGAAGCTTTCTTT; CDR3 protein: CACSGTPDTEAFF
D gene: NA; clone size: NA; J gene: TRBJ2-5; V gene: TRBV7-2; CDR3 DNA: TGTGCCAGCAGCTTTGTGACTAGTCCTCGCGAGACCCAGTACTTC; CDR3 protein: CASSFVTSPRETQYF
D gene: TRBD1; clone size: NA; J gene: TRBJ1-1; V gene: TRBV5-4; CDR3 DNA: TGTGCCAGCAGCTGGGCGACAGGGGAGAACACTGAAGCTTTCTTT; CDR3 protein: CASSWATGENTEAFF
D gene: TRBD1; clone size: NA; J gene: TRBJ1-4; V gene: TRBV2; CDR3 DNA: TGTGCCAGCAGTGAATCGGGCAGGGGGAAAGAAAAACTGTTTTTT; CDR3 protein: CASSESGRGKEKLFF
D gene: TRBD1; clone size: few; J gene: TRBJ1-2; V gene: TRBV5-6; CDR3 DNA: TGTGCCAGCAGCTCGACAGGGGGTAATGGCTACACCTTC; CDR3 protein: CASSSTGGNGYTF
D gene: NA; clone size: few; J gene: TRBJ2-2; V gene: TRBV9; CDR3 DNA: TGTGCCAGCAGCGTACAGAGCGGTACCGGGGAGCTGTTTTTT; CDR3 protein: CASSVQSGTGELFF
D gene: NA; clone size: NA; J gene: TRBJ2-7; V gene: TRBV27; CDR3 DNA: TGTGCCAGCAAGAGTGTTAGCGGCGGCTCCTACGAGCAGTACTTC; CDR3 protein: CASKSVSGGSYEQYF
D gene: TRBD1; clone size: NA; J gene: TRBJ1-6; V gene: TRBV6-5; CDR3 DNA: TGTGCCAGCAGGAGCAACGACAGGGTATCTTCACCCCTCCACTTT; CDR3 protein: CASRSNDRVSSPLHF
D gene: TRBD1; clone size: NA; J gene: TRBJ1-1; V gene: TRBV5-1; CDR3 DNA: TGCGCCAGCAACTCTTTGACAGGGACAGGAAACACTGAAGCTTTCTTT; CDR3 protein: CASNSLTGTGNTEAFF
D gene: TRBD2; clone size: NA; J gene: TRBJ2-2; V gene: TRBV5-1; CDR3 DNA: TGCGCCAGCAGTTTCTCCGGACTAGCGGCCGAGTGGGGCACCGGGGAGCTGTTTTTT; CDR3 protein: CASSFSGLAAEWGTGELFF
D gene: TRBD2; clone size: NA; J gene: TRBJ2-1; V gene: TRBV6-4; CDR3 DNA: TGTGCCTCCCGGGTAGCGGGAGACCTTACGGATGAGCAGTTCTTC; CDR3 protein: CASRVAGDLTDEQFF
D gene: TRBD1; clone size: NA; J gene: TRBJ2-5; V gene: TRBV28; CDR3 DNA: TGTGCCAGCAGTTTAACCGGGACAGGTTACTCTGAGCAGTACTTC; CDR3 protein: CASSLTGTGYSEQYF
D gene: NA; clone size: once; J gene: TRBJ1-1; V gene: TRBV21-1; CDR3 DNA: TGTGCCAGCAAGAACAGGGGAACTGAAGCTTTCTTT; CDR3 protein: CASKNRGTEAFF
D gene: NA; clone size: NA; J gene: TRBJ2-2; V gene: TRBV4-1; CDR3 DNA: TGCGCCAGCAGCCAAGATCCTAACCGAAGGAACACCGGGGAGCTGTTTTTT; CDR3 protein: CASSQDPNRRNTGELFF
D gene: NA; clone size: NA; J gene: TRBJ1-5; V gene: TRBV25-1; CDR3 DNA: TGTGCCAGCAGGGGAGGTAGTCAGCCCCAGCATTTT; CDR3 protein: CASRGGSQPQHF
D gene: NA; clone size: NA; J gene: TRBJ2-7; V gene: TRBV5-6; CDR3 DNA: TGTGCCAGCACCAAATGGAGGGGCCGTTCCTACGAGCAGTACTTC; CDR3 protein: CASTKWRGRSYEQYF
D gene: NA; clone size: NA; J gene: TRBJ2-7; V gene: TRBV10-3; CDR3 DNA: TGTGCCATCAGGGGCGGGTCGGCCTACGAGCAGTACTTC; CDR3 protein: CAIRGGSAYEQYF
D gene: TRBD2; clone size: many; J gene: TRBJ2-1; V gene: TRBV4-3; CDR3 DNA: TGCGCCAGCAGCCAAGGGCGGGAGGGCCCCTACAATGAGCAGTTCTTC; CDR3 protein: CASSQGREGPYNEQFF
D gene: NA; clone size: NA; J gene: TRBJ2-7; V gene: TRBV4-3; CDR3 DNA: TGCGCCAGCAGCCAAGAAAGGGGCAGGGGCAATGGCGAGCAGTACTTC; CDR3 protein: CASSQERGRGNGEQYF
D gene: TRBD1; clone size: NA; J gene: TRBJ2-7; V gene: TRBV27; CDR3 DNA: TGTGCCAGCAGTTGGACAGGGGTGGCCTACGAGCAGTACTTC; CDR3 protein: CASSWTGVAYEQYF
D gene: NA; clone size: few; J gene: TRBJ1-5; V gene: TRBV27; CDR3 DNA: TGTGCCAGCACCCCTGGTGGCGGGGGACGGAATCAGCCCCAGCATTTT; CDR3 protein: CASTPGGGGRNQPQHF
D gene: NA; clone size: NA; J gene: TRBJ1-2; V gene: TRBV29-1; CDR3 DNA: TGCAGCGTCCACGGACAGAATGGCTACACCTTC; CDR3 protein: CSVHGQNGYTF